The rows below give T cell receptor beta chains drawn from one sample of a study of identical twins. TCRdb reprocessed the 5' RACE reads with MiXCR, giving one entry per CDR3 protein. The repertoire holds fewer than 900,000 distinct CDR3 sequences, with around a sixth as singletons. This same sample was also taken into another study, of T cells expressing NK-cell markers.

What was sequenced was PBMCs. The receptor source for this set is a woman aged 18-29 years in good health. CDR3s leave out the opening cysteine and the closing phenylalanine or tryptophan. Expanded clones are given a class, and other clones once, few, many or no size at all.

j_call,clone_size,v_call,cdr3_aa
TRBJ2-3,few,TRBV20-1,SASKGPGYFTTDTQY
TRBJ2-7,few,TRBV9,ASSVDPGMSYEQY
TRBJ1-2,few,TRBV9,ASRKAGTGGYGYT
TRBJ2-1,many,TRBV6-4,ASSDGGDYNEQF
TRBJ1-4,few,TRBV29-1,SVGATGLNEKLF
TRBJ2-7,.,TRBV10-3,AIGRNEAYEQY
TRBJ2-4,.,TRBV9,ASSLGLTKNIQY
TRBJ1-2,few,TRBV18,ASSPRPGRGEYGYT
TRBJ2-7,.,TRBV4-3,ASSQVWGYEQY
TRBJ2-3,.,TRBV29-1,SVAGLRDTQY
TRBJ1-1,.,TRBV14,ASSQDLGLTTEAF
TRBJ2-6,few,TRBV7-9,ASGPPNVLT
TRBJ2-7,few,TRBV20-1,SARGLAISYEQY
TRBJ1-1,few,TRBV20-1,SAGGLKNTEAF
TRBJ2-7,.,TRBV7-9,ASSLEAGGDEQY
TRBJ2-1,few,TRBV11-2,ASSSVAVSYNEQF
TRBJ2-3,.,TRBV7-2,ASSLAGFLTDTQY
TRBJ2-3,few,TRBV5-1,ASSFDPGHPSGTDTQY
TRBJ1-2,few,TRBV7-8,ASSLTGADYGYT
TRBJ2-1,.,TRBV7-9,ASSPRDGDEQF
TRBJ2-2,.,TRBV4-1,ASTRAAQGTTGELF
TRBJ2-1,.,TRBV20-1,SAKRLGRYNEQF
TRBJ2-7,.,TRBV7-2,ASNQGGLASYEQY